This TCR beta chain was observed in a study of shared clonotypes between healthy human individuals. Here immunoSEQ multiplex PCR was the method, and the copy in TCRdb shows in-frame clones only, minus some. Here the sample spans hundreds of thousands of clones, around 67% being singletons. This CDR3 has 17 residues. From germline, CDR1 is GTSNPN and CDR2 SVGIG (reference sequence). Unmatched junction bases numbered 12, after V lost 2 bases and J lost 2 bases. Details on this clone: Its antigen remains unknown.

Study-level findings and limits: Generation probabilities of non-shared clonotypes were lower (relative to those shared by all four donors). It was only blood that was sampled, and tissue repertoires likely differ.

The chain links TRBV30 to TRBJ1-2; 9 nucleotides agree with TRBD1. This TCR came from a woman in her thirties in good health. The sample taken for sequencing was memory CD4+ T cells sorted from blood. Subset specified: CD45RA-negative fraction. CDR3 loop: CAWSPRDRVYSNYGYTF. The CDR3 DNA follows: TGTGCCTGGAGTCCCCGGGACAGGGTGTATTCCAACTATGGCTACACCTTC. The whole variable domain, remainder taken from reference TRBV30 and TRBJ1-2, is SQTIHQWPATLVQPVGSPLSLECTVEGTSNPNLYWYRQAAGRGLQLLFYSVGIGQISSEVPQNLSASRPQDRQFILSSKKLLLSDSGFYLCAWSPRDRVYSNYGYTFGSGTRLTVV.